This T cell receptor (beta chain) came from a study of T-cell reconstitution after alpha-beta-depleted transplantation in children. Overall study results and limits: Fresh T-cell production supplied most of the T-cell counts and diversity seen one year after transplant.

Germline V gene data show CDR1 as SQVTM and CDR2 as ANQGSEA. V lost 4 bases, J lost 3 bases, and 10 bases lay in between. The CDR3 length is 12 residues. TCRbeta library preparation incorporated unique molecular identifiers. TCRdb re-called the PCR reads through MiXCR, storing one row per CDR3 protein. The sample yields 200,000 or so distinct CDR3 sequences, 5% to 6.5% seen once. About this clonotype: Antigen: not known.

The genes are TRBV29-1 and TRBJ2-7; D not certain. The receptor was isolated from a girl younger than two with combined immunodeficiency, due to receive a stem cell transplant. Here the sequenced sample was PBMCs, taken before TCRalphabeta/CD19-depleted stem cell transplant. The CDR3 loop is CSVVLSSYEQYF. CDR3 bases: TGCAGCGTTGTTCTTTCGAGCTACGAGCAGTACTTC.